The entry below describes one TCR beta chain. The antigen remains unidentified. These data come from a study of T cells and Merkel cell carcinoma outcomes. Overall study findings and caveats: Reportedly, T-cell repertoire with density predicts Merkel cell carcinoma outcomes.

Germline V gives CDR1 GTSNPN, CDR2 SVGIG (reference sequence). V lost 4 bases and J lost 3, with 15 bases in between. This CDR3 is built from 14 residues. Clones were sequenced by immunoSEQ multiplex PCR, and TCRdb holds only the in-frame ones, with some missing. Here the sample spans 15,000 to 19,000 clones, around 87% being singletons. The chain carries TRBV30 and TRBJ1-2; a weak D match, TRBD1 (5 bases). This TCR derives from a human donor with Merkel cell carcinoma. Sequenced sample: tumor tissue from Merkel cell carcinoma. The CDR3 sequence: CAWTAGKYYYGYTF. CDR3 nucleotide sequence: TGTGCCTGGACGGCAGGGAAGTATTACTATGGCTACACCTTC.